A selection of T cell receptor beta chains follows, all from one sample in a study of blood T cell repertoires in COVID-19. The method was immunoSEQ multiplex PCR; TCRdb's version includes in-frame clones alone and lacks a portion of them. The sample includes some 250,000 clones, 86% of them seen just once. What was sequenced was peripheral blood. These receptors came from a man between 60 and 75 years old with acute or convalescent COVID-19. The CDR3 runs from the conserved cysteine through the conserved F or W. Fields, in order: CDR3 protein, CDR3 DNA, CDR3 length, J gene, clone size, D gene, V gene. A D gene is named only where the DNA matches it firmly. Some rows mark clone size as missing; the rest say once, few, many or name a class of expanded clone.

cdr3_aa: CASSNTGELFF; cdr3_nt: TGTGCCTCGAGTAACACCGGGGAGCTGTTTTTT; cdr3_length: 11; j_call: TRBJ2-2; clone_size: -; d_call: -; v_call: TRBV10-3
cdr3_aa: CASSFRGGRSPLHF; cdr3_nt: TGTGCCAGCAGTTTTCGGGGGGGGCGTTCACCCCTCCACTTT; cdr3_length: 14; j_call: TRBJ1-6; clone_size: few; d_call: -; v_call: TRBV27
cdr3_aa: CAWAGTGNQPQHF; cdr3_nt: TGTGCCTGGGCCGGGACAGGCAATCAGCCCCAGCATTTT; cdr3_length: 13; j_call: TRBJ1-5; clone_size: few; d_call: TRBD1; v_call: TRBV30
cdr3_aa: CASSIIGQANSYEQYF; cdr3_nt: TGTGCCAGTAGTATAATCGGACAGGCGAACTCCTACGAGCAGTACTTC; cdr3_length: 16; j_call: TRBJ2-7; clone_size: -; d_call: TRBD1; v_call: TRBV19
cdr3_aa: CASRIDRESFEKLFF; cdr3_nt: TGTGCCAGCAGAATAGACAGGGAGTCGTTCGAAAAACTGTTTTTT; cdr3_length: 15; j_call: TRBJ1-4; clone_size: -; d_call: TRBD1; v_call: TRBV6-5
cdr3_aa: CASSLVGGVEDTQYF; cdr3_nt: TGTGCCAGCAGCTTAGTCGGAGGGGTTGAAGATACGCAGTATTTT; cdr3_length: 15; j_call: TRBJ2-3; clone_size: -; d_call: -; v_call: TRBV11-2
cdr3_aa: CASSSAPGNRAGNTIYF; cdr3_nt: TGTGCCAGCAGTTCCGCCCCCGGGAACAGGGCTGGAAACACCATATATTTT; cdr3_length: 17; j_call: TRBJ1-3; clone_size: -; d_call: -; v_call: TRBV28
cdr3_aa: CASSRSGGYGYTF; cdr3_nt: TGTGCCAGCAGCAGATCAGGAGGCTATGGCTACACCTTC; cdr3_length: 13; j_call: TRBJ1-2; clone_size: -; d_call: -; v_call: TRBV28
cdr3_aa: CSAGQVDYTF; cdr3_nt: TGCAGCGCCGGACAGGTGGACTACACCTTC; cdr3_length: 10; j_call: TRBJ1-2; clone_size: -; d_call: TRBD1; v_call: TRBV29-1
cdr3_aa: CATSFGGYNEQFF; cdr3_nt: TGTGCCACCAGTTTCGGCGGTTACAATGAGCAGTTCTTC; cdr3_length: 13; j_call: TRBJ2-1; clone_size: -; d_call: -; v_call: TRBV24-1
cdr3_aa: CASSSPGTRLFEQYF; cdr3_nt: TGTGCCAGCAGTTCCCCCGGGACACGCTTGTTCGAGCAGTACTTC; cdr3_length: 15; j_call: TRBJ2-7; clone_size: -; d_call: -; v_call: TRBV27
cdr3_aa: CASSQDRLAGVHEQFF; cdr3_nt: TGTGCCAGCAGCCAAGATCGGCTAGCGGGAGTTCATGAGCAGTTCTTC; cdr3_length: 16; j_call: TRBJ2-1; clone_size: -; d_call: TRBD2; v_call: TRBV3-1/TRBV3-2
cdr3_aa: CATSRDKTGAPWGYTF; cdr3_nt: TGTGCCACCAGCAGAGATAAGACAGGGGCCCCCTGGGGCTACACCTTC; cdr3_length: 16; j_call: TRBJ1-2; clone_size: -; d_call: TRBD1; v_call: TRBV15
cdr3_aa: CASSFGQGGTEAFF; cdr3_nt: TGTGCCAGCAGTTTTGGCCAGGGTGGGACTGAAGCTTTCTTT; cdr3_length: 14; j_call: TRBJ1-1; clone_size: -; d_call: -; v_call: TRBV28
cdr3_aa: CAIRPGQGSTDTQYF; cdr3_nt: TGTGCCATCAGACCGGGACAGGGGAGCACAGATACGCAGTATTTT; cdr3_length: 15; j_call: TRBJ2-3; clone_size: -; d_call: TRBD1; v_call: TRBV10-3
cdr3_aa: CASSGSGYDTGELFF; cdr3_nt: TGTGCCAGCAGCGGTAGCGGCTATGACACCGGGGAGCTGTTTTTT; cdr3_length: 15; j_call: TRBJ2-2; clone_size: -; d_call: -; v_call: TRBV11-3
cdr3_aa: CASSQGGLAGTYEQYF; cdr3_nt: TGTGCCAGCAGCCAAGGGGGACTAGCGGGTACCTACGAGCAGTACTTC; cdr3_length: 16; j_call: TRBJ2-7; clone_size: -; d_call: TRBD2; v_call: TRBV3-1/TRBV3-2
cdr3_aa: CASSLRRTYNEQFF; cdr3_nt: TGCGCCAGCAGCCTCCGGCGGACATACAATGAGCAGTTCTTC; cdr3_length: 14; j_call: TRBJ2-1; clone_size: -; d_call: -; v_call: TRBV4-3
cdr3_aa: CASSLGLADPDEQYF; cdr3_nt: TGTGCCAGCAGCCTTGGACTAGCGGACCCAGACGAGCAGTACTTC; cdr3_length: 15; j_call: TRBJ2-7; clone_size: -; d_call: TRBD2; v_call: TRBV6-2/TRBV6-3
cdr3_aa: CASSLALTSGRRNNEQFF; cdr3_nt: TGTGCCAGCAGCTTAGCCCTAACTAGCGGGAGAAGAAACAATGAGCAGTTCTTC; cdr3_length: 18; j_call: TRBJ2-1; clone_size: -; d_call: TRBD2; v_call: TRBV5-6
cdr3_aa: CASSVATRGTQETQYF; cdr3_nt: TGTGCCAGCAGCGTAGCGACAAGGGGTACTCAAGAGACCCAGTACTTC; cdr3_length: 16; j_call: TRBJ2-5; clone_size: -; d_call: -; v_call: TRBV9
cdr3_aa: CASFRTGTDFTDTQYF; cdr3_nt: TGTGCCAGCTTTAGGACCGGGACAGACTTCACAGATACGCAGTATTTT; cdr3_length: 16; j_call: TRBJ2-3; clone_size: -; d_call: TRBD1; v_call: TRBV27
cdr3_aa: CASSMGSSYNEQFF; cdr3_nt: TGTGCCAGCAGCATGGGCTCTTCCTACAATGAGCAGTTCTTC; cdr3_length: 14; j_call: TRBJ2-1; clone_size: -; d_call: -; v_call: TRBV7-9
cdr3_aa: CASSSYRSLNTEAFF; cdr3_nt: TGTGCCAGCAGCTCCTACAGGAGCTTGAACACTGAAGCTTTCTTT; cdr3_length: 15; j_call: TRBJ1-1; clone_size: few; d_call: -; v_call: TRBV5-4
cdr3_aa: CASSFDGQGYGYTF; cdr3_nt: TGTGCCAGCAGTTTTGACGGACAGGGGTATGGCTACACCTTC; cdr3_length: 14; j_call: TRBJ1-2; clone_size: few; d_call: TRBD1; v_call: TRBV27
cdr3_aa: CASSLETGWNTEAFF; cdr3_nt: TGTGCCAGCAGCTTAGAGACAGGGTGGAACACTGAAGCTTTCTTT; cdr3_length: 15; j_call: TRBJ1-1; clone_size: -; d_call: TRBD1; v_call: TRBV7-2
cdr3_aa: CASSSSTGVDYNEQFF; cdr3_nt: TGTGCCAGCAGCTCCTCTACAGGGGTAGACTACAATGAGCAGTTCTTC; cdr3_length: 16; j_call: TRBJ2-1; clone_size: -; d_call: TRBD1; v_call: TRBV11-3
cdr3_aa: CASSLNTGELFF; cdr3_nt: TGTGCCAGCAGCCTAAACACCGGGGAGCTGTTTTTT; cdr3_length: 12; j_call: TRBJ2-2; clone_size: -; d_call: -; v_call: TRBV7-2
cdr3_aa: CASSETGRETGYTF; cdr3_nt: TGTGCCAGCAGTGAAACGGGCAGGGAAACTGGCTACACCTTC; cdr3_length: 14; j_call: TRBJ1-2; clone_size: -; d_call: -; v_call: TRBV6-1
cdr3_aa: CASSRSTSAQEQFF; cdr3_nt: TGTGCCAGCAGCCGATCGACTAGCGCTCAAGAGCAGTTCTTC; cdr3_length: 14; j_call: TRBJ2-1; clone_size: -; d_call: TRBD2; v_call: TRBV7-3
cdr3_aa: CASSKDRGETGELFF; cdr3_nt: TGTGCCAGCAGCAAGGACAGGGGAGAGACCGGGGAGCTGTTTTTT; cdr3_length: 15; j_call: TRBJ2-2; clone_size: -; d_call: -; v_call: TRBV21-1
cdr3_aa: CASSSYSFGLAGPNEQFF; cdr3_nt: TGTGCCAGCAGTTCATATTCCTTCGGACTAGCGGGACCCAATGAGCAGTTCTTC; cdr3_length: 18; j_call: TRBJ2-1; clone_size: -; d_call: TRBD2; v_call: TRBV28
cdr3_aa: CASSQRHLSNQPQHF; cdr3_nt: TGTGCCAGCAGTCAAAGACACCTTAGCAATCAGCCCCAGCATTTT; cdr3_length: 15; j_call: TRBJ1-5; clone_size: few; d_call: -; v_call: TRBV6-5
cdr3_aa: CASGLRVRLAGDQADTQYF; cdr3_nt: TGTGCTAGTGGTTTGAGGGTCCGACTAGCGGGAGATCAGGCAGATACGCAGTATTTT; cdr3_length: 19; j_call: TRBJ2-3; clone_size: -; d_call: TRBD2; v_call: TRBV12-5
cdr3_aa: CASSLSSGVYEQYF; cdr3_nt: TGTGCCAGCAGCTTATCTAGCGGGGTCTACGAGCAGTACTTC; cdr3_length: 14; j_call: TRBJ2-7; clone_size: once; d_call: TRBD2; v_call: TRBV7-2
cdr3_aa: CSGLGANYGYTF; cdr3_nt: TGCAGCGGGTTAGGGGCGAACTATGGCTACACCTTC; cdr3_length: 12; j_call: TRBJ1-2; clone_size: -; d_call: -; v_call: TRBV29-1
cdr3_aa: CATTDRGGEQFF; cdr3_nt: TGTGCCACCACTGACAGGGGTGGTGAGCAGTTCTTC; cdr3_length: 12; j_call: TRBJ2-1; clone_size: -; d_call: TRBD1; v_call: TRBV15
cdr3_aa: CASSLDREYEQYF; cdr3_nt: TGTGCCAGCAGCTTGGACAGGGAGTACGAGCAGTACTTC; cdr3_length: 13; j_call: TRBJ2-7; clone_size: -; d_call: TRBD1; v_call: TRBV11-2
cdr3_aa: CASGWGTDTNEQFF; cdr3_nt: TGTGCTAGTGGTTGGGGGACAGATACCAATGAGCAGTTCTTC; cdr3_length: 14; j_call: TRBJ2-1; clone_size: -; d_call: TRBD1; v_call: TRBV12-5
cdr3_aa: CASSWGTGVQPQHF; cdr3_nt: TGTGCCAGCAGCTGGGGGACAGGGGTCCAGCCCCAGCATTTT; cdr3_length: 14; j_call: TRBJ1-5; clone_size: few; d_call: TRBD1; v_call: TRBV5-5
cdr3_aa: CASSQDWRTDTQYF; cdr3_nt: TGTGCCAGCAGCCAAGATTGGCGCACAGATACGCAGTATTTT; cdr3_length: 14; j_call: TRBJ2-3; clone_size: -; d_call: -; v_call: TRBV3-1/TRBV3-2
cdr3_aa: CASSFRQGGRETQYF; cdr3_nt: TGTGCCAGCAGCTTCAGACAGGGTGGACGAGAGACCCAGTACTTC; cdr3_length: 15; j_call: TRBJ2-5; clone_size: -; d_call: TRBD1; v_call: TRBV7-9
cdr3_aa: CASSANFRDSNEQFF; cdr3_nt: TGTGCCAGCAGCGCGAATTTCCGGGACAGCAATGAGCAGTTCTTC; cdr3_length: 15; j_call: TRBJ2-1; clone_size: once; d_call: TRBD1; v_call: TRBV7-6
cdr3_aa: CASSFQQGVNEQFF; cdr3_nt: TGTGCCAGCAGCTTCCAACAGGGGGTCAATGAGCAGTTCTTC; cdr3_length: 14; j_call: TRBJ2-1; clone_size: -; d_call: TRBD1; v_call: TRBV5-6
cdr3_aa: CATSRSGAGELFF; cdr3_nt: TGTGCCACCAGCCGGTCCGGTGCCGGGGAGCTGTTTTTT; cdr3_length: 13; j_call: TRBJ2-2; clone_size: -; d_call: -; v_call: TRBV15
cdr3_aa: CASSVTGGENEQYF; cdr3_nt: TGTGCCAGCAGTGTTACAGGGGGCGAGAACGAGCAGTACTTC; cdr3_length: 14; j_call: TRBJ2-7; clone_size: -; d_call: TRBD1; v_call: TRBV28
cdr3_aa: CASRLGARGIEQYF; cdr3_nt: TGTGCCAGCAGACTCGGGGCGCGGGGGATCGAGCAGTACTTC; cdr3_length: 14; j_call: TRBJ2-7; clone_size: -; d_call: TRBD2; v_call: TRBV6-5
cdr3_aa: CASREGRGFYSNQPQHF; cdr3_nt: TGTGCCAGCAGAGAAGGCAGGGGGTTCTATAGCAATCAGCCCCAGCATTTT; cdr3_length: 17; j_call: TRBJ1-5; clone_size: -; d_call: TRBD1; v_call: TRBV28
cdr3_aa: CASSRDSATPTDTQYF; cdr3_nt: TGCGCCAGCAGCAGGGACAGCGCCACCCCCACAGATACGCAGTATTTT; cdr3_length: 16; j_call: TRBJ2-3; clone_size: -; d_call: TRBD1; v_call: TRBV5-1
cdr3_aa: CASSFLGQSSGANVLTF; cdr3_nt: TGTGCCAGCAGCTTTTTGGGACAATCCTCTGGGGCCAACGTCCTGACTTTC; cdr3_length: 17; j_call: TRBJ2-6; clone_size: once; d_call: -; v_call: TRBV5-6
cdr3_aa: CASSSRLTGWATQYF; cdr3_nt: TGTGCCAGCAGTTCGAGACTAACCGGCTGGGCGACCCAGTACTTC; cdr3_length: 15; j_call: TRBJ2-5; clone_size: -; d_call: -; v_call: TRBV28
cdr3_aa: CASRKNQNPNTEAFF; cdr3_nt: TGTGCCAGCAGAAAAAACCAGAACCCGAACACTGAAGCTTTCTTT; cdr3_length: 15; j_call: TRBJ1-1; clone_size: -; d_call: -; v_call: TRBV6-5
cdr3_aa: CASSQTNRNEQFF; cdr3_nt: TGTGCCAGCAGCCAAACTAACCGGAATGAGCAGTTCTTC; cdr3_length: 13; j_call: TRBJ2-1; clone_size: -; d_call: -; v_call: TRBV3-1/TRBV3-2
cdr3_aa: CASSPFSGNTIYF; cdr3_nt: TGTGCCAGCAGCCCATTCTCTGGAAACACCATATATTTT; cdr3_length: 13; j_call: TRBJ1-3; clone_size: -; d_call: -; v_call: TRBV7-9
cdr3_aa: CASSLLLAGGLRGEETQYF; cdr3_nt: TGTGCCAGCAGCTTACTTCTAGCGGGAGGGCTTCGAGGGGAAGAGACCCAGTACTTC; cdr3_length: 19; j_call: TRBJ2-5; clone_size: few; d_call: TRBD2; v_call: TRBV5-4
cdr3_aa: CASSPIRGTLAGGPEQYF; cdr3_nt: TGTGCCAGCAGCCCAATCAGGGGAACGCTAGCGGGAGGGCCCGAGCAGTACTTC; cdr3_length: 18; j_call: TRBJ2-7; clone_size: -; d_call: TRBD2; v_call: TRBV5-6
cdr3_aa: CASSVVGEASGRGETQYF; cdr3_nt: TGTGCCAGCAGCGTAGTTGGTGAGGCTAGCGGGAGAGGAGAGACCCAGTACTTC; cdr3_length: 18; j_call: TRBJ2-5; clone_size: -; d_call: TRBD2; v_call: TRBV9
cdr3_aa: CASSWASASPVDEQFF; cdr3_nt: TGCGCCAGCAGCTGGGCTAGCGCCTCCCCCGTTGATGAGCAGTTCTTC; cdr3_length: 16; j_call: TRBJ2-1; clone_size: -; d_call: -; v_call: TRBV5-1
cdr3_aa: CASSSTAGGRQFF; cdr3_nt: TGTGCCAGCAGCTCAACGGCAGGGGGTCGGCAGTTCTTC; cdr3_length: 13; j_call: TRBJ2-1; clone_size: -; d_call: TRBD1; v_call: TRBV7-3
cdr3_aa: CASSSGGANEKLFF; cdr3_nt: TGTGCCAGCAGTTCTGGGGGGGCGAATGAAAAACTGTTTTTT; cdr3_length: 14; j_call: TRBJ1-4; clone_size: -; d_call: -; v_call: TRBV27